The clone carrying this T cell receptor beta chain appeared a few times. Its antigen is unknown. These data come from a study of CD8 T cells in ankylosing spondylitis. Generation of TCR beta libraries employed quantitative 5'-RACE incorporating molecular barcodes. MiXCR, run by TCRdb on the 5' RACE reads, gives a single entry per CDR3 protein. The table lists 400,000 or so distinct CDR3 sequences, about 25% of them singletons, with over 0.8% in the top ten. Overall study findings and caveats: Disease-linked clones bore a CD8+ phenotype, appearing relatively rarely in peripheral blood. According to the report, clones linked to the disease were significantly enriched in matched synovial fluid samples taken from ankylosing spondylitis patients. A TCR beta motif of 7 to 9 highly homologous variants seemed to mark ankylosing spondylitis blood.

The J segment lost 4 bases and the V segment lost 5 bases, leaving 11 bases of the junction unmatched. The CDR3 sequence is 16 residues long. Germline-derived CDR1 and CDR2 are SGHTA and FQGNSA. Sample: blood, either unsorted or a sorted T cell fraction (not recorded which). The sequence derives from a male donor with ankylosing spondylitis. The chain employs TRBV7-2 and TRBJ2-3; TRBD2 matches at 8 bases. In DNA form, the CDR3 reads TGTGCCAGCAGCCCAGGACTAGCCCTAGAGGCAGATACGCAGTATTTT. It encodes CASSPGLALEADTQYF.